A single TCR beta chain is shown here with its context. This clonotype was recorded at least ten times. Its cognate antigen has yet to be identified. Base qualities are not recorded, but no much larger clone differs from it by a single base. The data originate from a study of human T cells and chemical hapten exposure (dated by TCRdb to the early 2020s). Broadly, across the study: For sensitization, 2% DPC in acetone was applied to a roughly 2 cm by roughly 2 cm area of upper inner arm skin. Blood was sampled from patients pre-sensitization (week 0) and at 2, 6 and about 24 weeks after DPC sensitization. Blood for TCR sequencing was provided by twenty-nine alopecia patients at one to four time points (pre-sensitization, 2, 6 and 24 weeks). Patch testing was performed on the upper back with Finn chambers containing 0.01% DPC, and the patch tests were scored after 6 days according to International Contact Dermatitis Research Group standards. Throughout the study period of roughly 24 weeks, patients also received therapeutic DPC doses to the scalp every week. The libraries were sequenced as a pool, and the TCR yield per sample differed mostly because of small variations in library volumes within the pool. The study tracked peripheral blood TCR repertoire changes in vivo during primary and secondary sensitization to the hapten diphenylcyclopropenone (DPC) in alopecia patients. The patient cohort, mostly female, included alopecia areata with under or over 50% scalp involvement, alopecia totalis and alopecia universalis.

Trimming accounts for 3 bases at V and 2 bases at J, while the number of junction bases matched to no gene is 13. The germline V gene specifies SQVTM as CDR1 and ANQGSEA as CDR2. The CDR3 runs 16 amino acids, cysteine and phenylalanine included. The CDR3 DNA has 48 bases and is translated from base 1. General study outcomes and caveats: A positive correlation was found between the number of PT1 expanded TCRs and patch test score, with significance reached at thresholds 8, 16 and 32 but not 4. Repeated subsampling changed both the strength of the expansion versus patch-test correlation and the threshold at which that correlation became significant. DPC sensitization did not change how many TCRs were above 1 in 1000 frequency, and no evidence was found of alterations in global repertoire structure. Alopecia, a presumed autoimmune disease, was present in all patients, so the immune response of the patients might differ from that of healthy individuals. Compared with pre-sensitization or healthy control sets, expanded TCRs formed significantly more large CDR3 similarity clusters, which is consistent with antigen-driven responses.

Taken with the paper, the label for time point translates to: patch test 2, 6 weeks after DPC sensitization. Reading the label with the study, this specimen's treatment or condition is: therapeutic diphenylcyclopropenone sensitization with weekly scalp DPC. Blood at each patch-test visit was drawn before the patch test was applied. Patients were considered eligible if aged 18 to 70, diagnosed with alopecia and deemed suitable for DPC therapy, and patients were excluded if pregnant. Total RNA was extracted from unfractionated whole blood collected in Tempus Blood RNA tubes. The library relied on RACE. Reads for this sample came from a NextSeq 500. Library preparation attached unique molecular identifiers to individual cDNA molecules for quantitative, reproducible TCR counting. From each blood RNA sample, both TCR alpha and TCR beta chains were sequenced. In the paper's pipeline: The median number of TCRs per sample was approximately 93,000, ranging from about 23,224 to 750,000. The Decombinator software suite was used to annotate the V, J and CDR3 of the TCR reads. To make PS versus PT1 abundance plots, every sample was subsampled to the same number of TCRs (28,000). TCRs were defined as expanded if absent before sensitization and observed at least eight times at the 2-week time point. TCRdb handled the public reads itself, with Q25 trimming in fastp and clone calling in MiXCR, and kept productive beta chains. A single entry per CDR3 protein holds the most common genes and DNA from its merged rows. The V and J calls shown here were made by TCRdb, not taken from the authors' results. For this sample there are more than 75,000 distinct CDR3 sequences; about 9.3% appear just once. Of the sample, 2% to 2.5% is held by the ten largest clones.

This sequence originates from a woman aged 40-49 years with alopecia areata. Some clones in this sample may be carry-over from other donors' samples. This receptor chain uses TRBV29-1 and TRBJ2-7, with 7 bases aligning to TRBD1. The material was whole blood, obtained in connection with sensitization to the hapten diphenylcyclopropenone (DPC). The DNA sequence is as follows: TGCAGCGTTGATGATGGGGCGGCAGGGGGTACCTACGAGCAGTACTTC. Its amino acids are CSVDDGAAGGTYEQYF.